These 24 T cell receptor beta chains came from one sample sequenced in a study of T cells in women clearing cervical HPV infection. Sequenced by immunoSEQ multiplex PCR; TCRdb stores in-frame clones only, minus some. The specimen's table records roughly 30,000 clones. Specimen: blood buffy coat. The receptors derive from a woman between 18 and 70 years old with a cervical HPV16 infection that either progressed to CIN3+ or cleared (not recorded which).

A word on this clone: From the germline J gene comes the end of the CDR3, since the read stops 3 residues before it. The V and J genes are TRBV19 and TRBJ1-5, with 8 bases fitting TRBD1. The germline CDR1 and CDR2 sequences are LNHDA and SQIVND (reference sequence). Germline trimming cut 3 bases from V and 2 bases from J; bases unmatched to any gene: 6. This CDR3 comprises 16 residues. This chain's CDR3 is CASSILGQGGNQPQHF. CDR3 bases read: TGTGCCAGTAGTATCCTCGGACAGGGCGGCAATCAGCCC.

About this clone itself: The sequenced fragment ends 3 residues before the CDR3 boundary, so the rest is inferred from the germline J gene. The rearrangement joins TRBV2 to TRBJ1-2, with D possibly TRBD1 on 6 matching bases. The CDR3 length is 13 residues. Germline CDR1 SNHLY, CDR2 FYNNEI. CDR3 amino acids: CASRARGGEGYTF. CDR3 DNA, as far as it was read: TGTGCCAGCAGAGCAAGGGGGGGAGAAGGC.

Remarks on this clone: Read data end 3 residues before the CDR3 end; the end is taken from the germline J gene. V is TRBV19 and J is TRBJ1-1; 7 nucleotides line up with TRBD1. Trimming cost V 5 bases and J 1 base; bases outside gene matches: 10. Germline V gives CDR1 LNHDA, CDR2 SQIVND (reference sequence). The CDR3 runs 16 residues. CDR3 sequence: CASSQGTAQWNTEAFF. Partial CDR3 DNA: TGTGCCAGTAGTCAAGGGACAGCCCAATGGAACACTGAA.

Notes on this clone: The read gets to within 3 residues of the CDR3 end, and the germline J gene fills in the rest. This rearrangement joins TRBV5-1 to TRBJ2-7; D is possibly TRBD2 (5 bases). Trimming removed 5 bases at V and 2 bases at J, with 11 bases between. The germline V gene encodes CDR1 SGHRS and CDR2 YFSETQ. The CDR3 spans 13 residues. CDR3 bases read: TGCGCCAGCAGAGTTAGCGCGACCTACGAG. Its translation is CASRVSATYE. The CDR3 in full is CASRVSATYEQYF.

For this clone: The CDR3 is cut off 3 residues early in the read; its end comes from the germline J gene. The J gene is TRBJ1-1, the V gene TRBV18; D is uncertain. This CDR3 has 14 amino acids. Per germline, CDR1 KGHSH and CDR2 LQKENI. CDR3 sequence reads: CASSPPVNHKEAFF. CDR3 DNA, as far as it was read: TGTGCCAGCTCACCACCGGTCAACCACAAAGAG.

Concerning this clone: The read ends 3 residues early relative to the CDR3; the germline J gene fills the gap. This chain joins TRBV18 and TRBJ1-1, with a weak D call TRBD1 (5 bases). This CDR3 spans 14 amino acids. Germline V gene data show CDR1 as KGHSH and CDR2 as LQKENI. The part of the CDR3 DNA that was read is TGTGCCAGCTCACCTGTGGAGGGGAGTGAGACA. The encoded protein is CASSPVEGSET. From start to end, the CDR3 is CASSPVEGSETAFF.

A remark on this clone: The read ends 3 residues shy of where the CDR3 ends; the end is completed using the germline J gene. The rearrangement uses TRBV29-1 and TRBJ2-3; 10 bases match TRBD2. The CDR3 has 13 amino acids. Trimming removed 7 bases from V and 2 bases from J; junction bases left unmatched: 3. Germline CDR1 is SQVTM and CDR2 is ANQGSEA. The DNA read from the CDR3 is TGCAGCGCACTAGCGGGGTACACAGATACG. Its translation: CSALAGYTDT. The whole CDR3 protein reads CSALAGYTDTQYF.

Concerning this clone: The read halts 3 residues ahead of the CDR3 end, with the missing end drawn from the germline J gene. The chain joins TRBV2 to TRBJ1-5; TRBD1 matches at 9 bases. The germline CDR1 and CDR2 sequences are SNHLY and FYNNEI. Trimming cost V 7 bases and J 7 bases; bases outside gene matches: 8. The CDR3 loop spans 14 amino acids. The CDR3 bases that were read are TGTGCCAGCACCCCGGGACAGGGTACCCAGCCC. Residues: CASTPGQGTQP. The entire CDR3 protein reads CASTPGQGTQPQHF.

Comments on this clone: The read ends 3 residues early relative to the CDR3; the germline J gene fills the gap. The chain combines TRBV2 with TRBJ2-3; TRBD1 matches 9 bases. Looked up from germline, CDR1 is SNHLY and CDR2 is FYNNEI. CDR3 length equals 16 residues. CDR3 loop: CASSATLDRGVETQYF. The sequenced part of the CDR3 DNA is TGTGCCAGCAGCGCCACCCTTGACAGGGGGGTCGAGACG.

Considering frequency, this clone is medium-sized. The read ends 3 residues shy of where the CDR3 ends; the end is completed using the germline J gene. The chain joins TRBV29-1 to TRBJ1-4; 9 bases are a match to TRBD1. Germline V lookup: CDR1 SQVTM, CDR2 ANQGSEA. The CDR3 is 14 residues long. The part of the CDR3 DNA that was read is TGCAGCGTTACTCTAACCGGGACAGGGAAGAAA. As protein: CSVTLTGTGKK. The whole CDR3 protein reads CSVTLTGTGKKLFF.

As concerns this clone: The read ends 3 residues shy of where the CDR3 ends; the end is completed using the germline J gene. The chain recombines TRBV5-1 with TRBJ2-2; weak D call: TRBD1 (6 bases). Germline CDR1 is SGHRS and CDR2 is YFSETQ. This CDR3 is 14 amino acids long. The sequenced CDR3 bases are TGCGCCAGCAGCGCCGGGACATCTAATTCACCG. It codes for CASSAGTSNSP. The whole CDR3 sequence reads CASSAGTSNSPLFF.

A note on this clone: The CDR3 extends 3 residues past the end of the read, so its final part is completed from the germline J gene. The gene calls are TRBV20-1 and TRBJ2-1; 9 bases match TRBD2. The CDR3 sequence is 14 residues long. Germline V gene lookup returns CDR1 DFQATT and CDR2 SNEGSKA (reference sequence). V lost 3 bases to trimming and J lost 1 base; unmatched junction nucleotides: 1. CDR3 bases read: TGCAGTGCTAGGACTAGCGGTTCCTACAATGAG. Protein product: CSARTSGSYNE. The CDR3 in its entirety is CSARTSGSYNEQFF.

As to this clone: The read terminates 3 residues before the CDR3 end, so the remaining end is supplied by the germline J gene. The V and J genes are TRBV13 and TRBJ2-4, with 7 bases aligning to TRBD1. With 5 bases clipped from V and 7 bases from J, the junction kept 8 bases outside the gene matches. Germline assignment: CDR1 PRHDT and CDR2 FYEKMQ (reference sequence). The CDR3 is made up of 14 amino acids. The CDR3 region is CASSRTGVGNIQYF. Partial CDR3 DNA: TGTGCCAGCAGCAGAACAGGGGTTGGGAACATT.

Worth noting for this clone: The read gets to within 3 residues of the CDR3 end, and the germline J gene fills in the rest. V is TRBV7-7 and J is TRBJ1-5, with D perhaps TRBD1 (5 bases). Germline loops: CDR1 SSHAT, CDR2 FNYEAQ (reference sequence). There are 15 residues in the CDR3. The covered CDR3 bases are TGTGCCAGCAGCTTAGGGGCAGGGAACACAGATCCC. Encoded protein: CASSLGAGNTDP. The entire CDR3 sequence reads CASSLGAGNTDPQHF. The whole variable domain, filled in from reference TRBV7-7 and TRBJ1-5, reads GAGVSQSPRYKVTKRGQDVTLRCDPISSHATLYWYQQALGQGPEFLTYFNYEAQPDKSGLPSDRFSAERPEGSISTLTIQRTEQRDSAMYRCASSLGAGNTDPQHFGDGTRLSIL.

For this clone: The CDR3 end lies 3 residues beyond the end of the read and is filled in from the germline J gene. V is TRBV5-5 and J is TRBJ2-7; D is perhaps TRBD1 (5 bases). In germline, CDR1 is SGHKS, CDR2 YYEKEE (reference sequence). CDR3 length: 15 amino acids. V was shortened by 4 bases and J by 2 bases, with 16 bases between the two germline ends. CDR3 sequence: CASSMDPDSPYEQYF. Partial CDR3 DNA: TGTGCCAGCAGCATGGACCCTGACAGCCCCTACGAG. Full variable domain (missing parts from reference TRBV5-5 and TRBJ2-7): DAGVTQSPTHLIKTRGQQVTLRCSPISGHKSVSWYQQVLGQGPQFIFQYYEKEERGRGNFPDRFSARQFPNYSSELNVNALLLGDSALYLCASSMDPDSPYEQYFGPGTRLTVT.

Turning to this clone: The read ends 3 residues before the CDR3 terminus; that terminus is restored from the germline J gene. This rearrangement joins TRBV11-3 to TRBJ1-1; no firm D call. The CDR3 contains 13 residues. Looked up from germline, CDR1 is SGHNT and CDR2 is YENEEA. V was clipped by 2 bases and J by 1 base, with 5 bases between them. The CDR3 is CASSLWQNTEAFF. CDR3 bases read: TGTGCCAGCAGCTTATGGCAGAACACTGAA.

A note on this clone: The missing CDR3 end, 3 residues past where the read stops, is filled in from the germline J gene. The rearrangement uses TRBV14 and TRBJ1-1, with 8 bases identical to TRBD1. Trimming took 4 bases from V and 7 from J; bases not matched to a gene: 5. CDR3 length equals 13 residues. CDR1 and CDR2 from the germline V gene are SGHDN and FVKESK. The CDR3 DNA, read in part, is TGTGCCAGCAGCCCGCAGGGGGCCGGTGAA. Its translation: CASSPQGAGE. The full CDR3 is CASSPQGAGEAFF. Supplemented by reference TRBV14 and TRBJ1-1, the full variable domain reads EAGVTQFPSHSVIEKGQTVTLRCDPISGHDNLYWYRRVMGKEIKFLLHFVKESKQDESGMPNNRFLAERTGGTYSTLKVQPAELEDSGVYFCASSPQGAGEAFFGQGTRLTVV.

On this clone itself: The read comes to an end 3 residues before the CDR3 does, leaving the germline J gene to fill in the end. Other nucleotide sequences in the sample specify the same CDR3. This chain links TRBV7-6 with TRBJ2-3; D gene unclear. The CDR3 runs to 12 residues. Trimming removed 4 bases from V and 4 bases from J, with 6 bases in between. Germline loops: CDR1 SGHVS, CDR2 FNYEAQ. The covered CDR3 bases are TGTGCCAGCAGCTCGATAGCAGATACG. Its translation: CASSSIADT. The entire CDR3 sequence reads CASSSIADTQYF.

On this clone: The CDR3 goes on 3 residues after the read ends, and that part is filled in from the germline J gene. Other DNA sequences within the sample encode an identical CDR3. J is TRBJ1-1 and V is TRBV7-6; 8 bases fit TRBD1. CDR1 is SGHVS and CDR2 is FNYEAQ in the germline V gene. CDR3 length: 13 amino acids. With V trimmed by 5 bases and J by 5 bases, 4 bases remained unmatched. The CDR3 sequence: CASSTQGGTEAFF. The CDR3 bases that were read are TGTGCCAGCAGCACACAGGGGGGAACTGAA.

Of note for this clone: From the germline J gene comes the end of the CDR3, since the read stops 3 residues before it. The chain is built from TRBV18 and TRBJ2-5; unclear D gene. Germline V lookup: CDR1 KGHSH, CDR2 LQKENI. V dropped 6 bases and J dropped 5 bases, with 10 bases sitting between them. CDR3 length: 12 residues. The sequenced CDR3 bases are TGTGCCAGCTCCGTGACCGGGGAGACC. As protein: CASSVTGET. The full CDR3 sequence reads CASSVTGETQYF.

Regarding this clone: Read coverage stops 3 residues before the CDR3 terminus; the germline J gene supplies the remainder. V usage is TRBV2 and J usage is TRBJ1-2; 7 bases match TRBD1. Germline V gene sequence: CDR1 SNHLY, CDR2 FYNNEI. CDR3 length: 13 amino acids. J gave up 4 bases and V 6 bases, and 5 bases lay outside the gene matches. The sequenced CDR3 bases are TGTGCCAGCAGGAGGAGGGACAGCTATGGC. Amino acid sequence: CASRRRDSYG. The entire CDR3 reads CASRRRDSYGYTF.

In the case of this clone: One end of the junction is discordant with germline, which a read error may explain. The CDR3 end is not reached by the read, which stops 3 residues before it; the germline J gene fills it in. This sequence joins TRBV11-3 and TRBJ2-2, with TRBD1 as a possible D gene (5 bases). Germline values: CDR1 SGHNT, CDR2 YENEEA. The CDR3 is 15 residues long. Incomplete CDR3 DNA: TGTGCCAGCAGTTTAGGCACCTCTGGGGCCAACGTG. Translation: CASSLGTSGANV. From start to end, the CDR3 is CASSLGTSGANVLFF.

Worth noting for this clone: The observed sequence ends 3 residues before the CDR3 terminus, with the missing tail filled in from the germline J gene. J is TRBJ2-1 and V is TRBV19, with D unresolved. CDR1 is LNHDA and CDR2 is SQIVND in the germline V gene (reference sequence). The CDR3 extends over 13 amino acids. V was clipped by 7 bases and J by 6 bases, with 13 bases between them. The CDR3 is CASNAYPGNEQFF. The CDR3 bases that were read are TGTGCCAGTAACGCGTATCCGGGCAATGAG.

For this clone: Mismatch with germline at one junction end may stem from a read error. Coverage ceases 3 residues before the CDR3 finishes, and the germline J gene fills in the end. In the same sample, other DNA sequences code for this CDR3. V gene TRBV7-3 combines with J gene TRBJ1-3, with a possible D match to TRBD1 (6 bases). The CDR3 sequence is 14 residues long. CDR1 SGHTA and CDR2 FQGTGA come from the germline V gene. The CDR3 reads CASSPHRVGNTIYF. The DNA read from the CDR3 is TGTGCCAGCAGCCCCCACAGGGTGGGAAACACT.